This T cell receptor (beta chain) appears in the sequencing data of a study of blood T cell repertoires in COVID-19. Only in-frame clones appear in the TCRdb table, and some are missing; sequencing was by immunoSEQ multiplex PCR. The sample includes about 220,000 clones, roughly 75% of them seen just once. The CDR3 spans 13 residues. Trimming took 2 bases from V and 6 from J, leaving 7 bases between them. The source of this sequence is a woman aged 70 to 79 with acute or convalescent COVID-19. The chain recombines TRBV12-3 or TRBV12-4 with TRBJ2-2; tentatively, D is TRBD1 (5 bases). The sequencing sample was made of peripheral blood. The CDR3 protein is CASSLQGSGELFF. The CDR3 DNA sequence: TGTGCCAGCAGTTTACAGGGCTCCGGGGAGCTGTTTTTT.